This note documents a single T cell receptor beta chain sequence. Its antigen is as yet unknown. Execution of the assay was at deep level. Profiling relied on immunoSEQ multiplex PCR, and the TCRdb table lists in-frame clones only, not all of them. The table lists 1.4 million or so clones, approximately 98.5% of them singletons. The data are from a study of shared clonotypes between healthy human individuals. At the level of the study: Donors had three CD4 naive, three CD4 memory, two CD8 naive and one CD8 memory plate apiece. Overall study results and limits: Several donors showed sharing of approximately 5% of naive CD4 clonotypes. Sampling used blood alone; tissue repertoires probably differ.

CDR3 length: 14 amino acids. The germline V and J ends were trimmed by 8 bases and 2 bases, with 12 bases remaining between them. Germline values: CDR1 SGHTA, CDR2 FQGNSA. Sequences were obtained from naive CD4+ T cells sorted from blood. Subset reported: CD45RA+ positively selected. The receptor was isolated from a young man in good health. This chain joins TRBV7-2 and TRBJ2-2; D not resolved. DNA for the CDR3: TGTGCCAGCCGCAGAGGTTACAACACCGGGGAGCTGTTTTTT. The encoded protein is CASRRGYNTGELFF.